This TCR beta chain stems from a study of T cell responses to AZD1222 COVID-19 vaccine. Study-wide points: The study reported that nearly half of spike-specific TCRs target unmutated variant regions. Just a handful of AZD1222 recipients were seropositive at baseline. Donors in the cohort were predominantly white British and more often female, and clonal diversity was possibly underestimated. It was only after the peak T cell response that any repertoires were sampled.

Germline lookup yields CDR1 SGHTA and CDR2 FQGNSA. V shed 5 bases and J 1 base; nucleotides not matched to a gene: 14. CDR3 length: 17 amino acids. As concerns this clone: What it binds is unknown.

Libraries were prepared by immunoSEQ multiplex PCR; TCRdb keeps only in-frame clonotypes and omits some of them. Here the sample spans almost 70,000 clones, about 80% being singletons. Sequenced here: peripheral blood, sampled 28 days after the second AZD1222 dose. The sequence was collected from an adult who received the AZD1222 COVID-19 vaccine. The chain recombines TRBV7-2 with TRBJ2-7; 7 nucleotides align to TRBD1. The chain's CDR3 is CASSPKRFRDSSYEQYF. The DNA for the CDR3 is TGTGCCAGCAGCCCCAAGAGGTTCCGGGACAGTTCCTACGAGCAGTACTTC. The full variable domain, in which reference TRBV7-2 and TRBJ2-7 provide the parts outside the CDR3, is GAGVSQSPSNKVTEKGKDVELRCDPISGHTALYWYRQSLGQGLEFLIYFQGNSAPDKSGLPSDRFSAERTGGSVSTLTIQRTQQEDSAVYLCASSPKRFRDSSYEQYFGPGTRLTVT.